The 31 T cell receptor beta chains in this list originate from one sample, sequenced in a study of T cells in Graves' hyperthyroidism and ophthalmopathy (dated by TCRdb to the late 2010s). The library was generated by multiplex PCR. Sequencing instrument: Illumina HiSeq 2000. The TCR beta CDR3 regions were amplified from the RNA transcripts. The first round of RT-PCR for the TCR CDR3 was performed with the HTBI primer set and the Qiagen OneStep RT-PCR kit. The public reads were reprocessed in TCRdb via fastp at Q25 and MiXCR, keeping in-frame beta chains. Under each unique CDR3 protein, matching rows form one entry showing the most common genes and DNA. This sample is represented by 500,000 to 550,000 distinct CDR3 sequences; 15% to 20% of them were singletons. In total, the top ten clones hold about 50% of the sample. The source material was blood. The receptors derive from a man aged 35 to 55 with Graves' ophthalmopathy.

There are many counts of this clonotype. The chain couples TRBV7-9 to TRBJ2-7; a weak D match, TRBD1 (6 bases). This CDR3 is built from 14 residues. V lost 5 bases and J lost 2, with 13 bases in between. Germline CDR1 and CDR2: SEHNR and FQNEAQ (reference sequence). CDR3 bases: TGTGCCAGCAGCCCACGGGACATTACCTACGAGCAGTACTTC. Protein product: CASSPRDITYEQYF.

In its sample, this clonotype was seen a few times. The rearrangement uses TRBV7-3 and TRBJ2-1, with D maybe TRBD1 (6 bases). Trimming cost V 5 bases and J 3 bases, with 17 bases left between them. The germline V gene encodes CDR1 SGHTA and CDR2 FQGTGA. This CDR3 is 16 amino acids long. The CDR3 reads CASSMTLGGVYNEQFF. Written as DNA, the CDR3 is TGTGCCAGCAGCATGACTCTTGGGGGCGTCTACAATGAGCAGTTCTTC.

The J gene is TRBJ2-4, the V gene TRBV6-1, with unresolved D. V lost 2 bases and J lost 0, with 8 bases in between. The length of the CDR3 is 15 residues. From germline, CDR1 is MNHNS and CDR2 SASEGT. The DNA for the CDR3 is TGTGCCAGCAGTGAATCGGTCCTAGCCAAAAACATTCAGTACTTC. Encoded protein: CASSESVLAKNIQYF.

This clonotype turned up a few times. The CDR3 DNA sequence: TGCGCCAGCAGCTCGGGACAGGGAGGACTCGGGGAGACCCAGTACTTC. This gives the protein CASSSGQGGLGETQYF. The chain carries TRBV5-1 and TRBJ2-5; 9 bases agree with TRBD1. CDR1 and CDR2 from the germline V gene are SGHRS and YFSETQ. Unmatched junction bases numbered 11, after V lost 3 bases and J lost 5 bases. The CDR3 is 16 residues long.

Ten or more counts support this clonotype. The genes are TRBV7-8 and TRBJ2-1, with D unresolved. V lost 2 bases and J 2 bases, leaving 13 bases between the germline ends. The CDR3 sequence is 16 residues long. Per germline, CDR1 SGHVS and CDR2 FQNEAQ. CDR3 in amino acids: CASSLRPGLAYNEQFF. The CDR3 region has the DNA TGTGCCAGCAGCTTACGTCCGGGCCTAGCCTACAATGAGCAGTTCTTC.

V is TRBV2 and J is TRBJ2-3; TRBD2 agrees at 10 bases. J lost 8 bases, V lost 6 bases, and 14 bases had no gene match. From germline, CDR1 is SNHLY and CDR2 FYNNEI. The CDR3 covers 16 residues. In DNA form, the CDR3 reads TGTGCCAGCAGGGAGGCTCCGGGACTAGCGACCCCTACGCAGTATTTT. Its protein product is CASREAPGLATPTQYF. Based on the CDR3 plus reference TRBV2 and TRBJ2-3, the full variable domain is EPEVTQTPSHQVTQMGQEVILRCVPISNHLYFYWYRQILGQKVEFLVSFYNNEISEKSEIFDDQFSVERPDGSNFTLKIRSTKLEDSAMYFCASREAPGLATPTQYFGPGTRLTVL.

The chain combines TRBV19 with TRBJ1-1, with TRBD1 identical over 7 bases. The germline V gene encodes CDR1 LNHDA and CDR2 SQIVND (reference sequence). V shed 5 bases, J shed 4 bases, and the junction held 7 bases outside the gene matches. The CDR3 covers 14 residues. CDR3 sequence (DNA): TGTGCCAGTAGTTCGGGACAGTGGGGCACTGAAGCTTTCTTT. Translated, it gives CASSSGQWGTEAFF.

The chain links TRBV28 to TRBJ2-5; a possible D gene is TRBD2 (5 bases). CDR3 size: 13 residues. The V gene lost 6 bases and the J gene lost 4 bases, with 12 bases spanning the gap. The V gene's germline CDR1 is MDHEN and CDR2 SYDVKM. In DNA, the CDR3 is TGTGCCAGCAGCCGGCCTAGCCTAGAGACCCAGTACTTC. It translates to CASSRPSLETQYF.

Many counts were recorded for this clonotype. The V gene is TRBV2, the J gene TRBJ2-7, with 10 bases aligning to TRBD2. The V gene end was trimmed by 7 bases and the J gene end by 7 bases; junction bases not matched to a gene: 13. Germline V gene data show CDR1 as SNHLY and CDR2 as FYNNEI. CDR3 length equals 15 residues. DNA for the CDR3: TGTGCCAGCATCGTCCGAAGCGGGAGGGCGGAAGAGCAGTACTTC. It specifies CASIVRSGRAEEQYF.

The CDR3 spells CASSFRQDEKLFF. CDR3 DNA: TGTGCCAGCAGTTTTAGGCAGGATGAAAAACTGTTTTTT. This chain links TRBV12-3 or TRBV12-4 with TRBJ1-4; no clear D gene. V was cut by 3 bases and J by 6 bases, with 8 bases left in between. The CDR3 has 13 residues.

The table lists this clonotype with a few counts. This chain joins TRBV9 and TRBJ2-1, with 8 bases identical to TRBD2. The V segment lost 4 bases and the J segment 8 bases; nucleotides outside the gene matches: 14. Germline V lookup: CDR1 SGDLS, CDR2 YYNGEE. CDR3 size: 16 residues. The CDR3 sequence: CASSLGLSIGGDEQFF. The CDR3 coding sequence is TGTGCCAGCAGCTTAGGACTTAGTATCGGGGGGGATGAGCAGTTCTTC. Based on the CDR3 plus reference TRBV9 and TRBJ2-1, the full variable domain is DSGVTQTPKHLITATGQRVTLRCSPRSGDLSVYWYQQSLDQGLQFLIQYYNGEERAKGNILERFSAQQFPDLHSELNLSSLELGDSALYFCASSLGLSIGGDEQFFGPGTRLTVL.

The chain is built from TRBV11-2 and TRBJ2-7, with 11 bases that match TRBD2. Germline trimming cut 1 base from V and 0 bases from J; bases unmatched to any gene: 8. The CDR3 is 18 amino acids. Looked up from germline, CDR1 is SGHAT and CDR2 is FQNNGV. The CDR3 DNA follows: TGTGCCAGCAGCTTAGCACTAGCGGGAGCCCACAGCTCCTACGAGCAGTACTTC. The encoded protein is CASSLALAGAHSSYEQYF.

The chain carries TRBV15 and TRBJ2-7, with D possibly TRBD1 on 5 matching bases. Germline V gene lookup returns CDR1 LNHNV and CDR2 YYDKDF (reference sequence). V lost 1 base and J lost 2, with 9 bases in between. CDR3 size: 14 residues. CDR3 loop: CATSRADRTYEQYF. The CDR3 bases are TGTGCCACCAGCAGAGCCGACAGAACCTACGAGCAGTACTTC.

Ten or more counts support this clonotype. This chain joins TRBV5-1 and TRBJ2-6; D is ambiguous. V gave up 1 base and J gave up 1 base, with 3 bases separating them. The CDR3 length is 14 residues. In germline, CDR1 is SGHRS, CDR2 YFSETQ. In DNA form, the CDR3 reads TGCGCCAGCAGCTTGATATCTGGGGCCAACGTCCTGACTTTC. Its translation is CASSLISGANVLTF. Full variable domain (outside the CDR3, taken from reference TRBV5-1 and TRBJ2-6): KAGVTQTPRYLIKTRGQQVTLSCSPISGHRSVSWYQQTPGQGLQFLFEYFSETQRNKGNFPGRFSGRQFSNSRSEMNVSTLELGDSALYLCASSLISGANVLTFGAGSRLTVL.

Many counts were recorded for this clonotype. This sequence joins TRBV20-1 and TRBJ2-3, with 9 bases lining up with TRBD2. Unmatched junction bases numbered 8, after V lost 4 bases and J lost 0 bases. CDR1 is DFQATT, CDR2 SNEGSKA, per germline (reference sequence). This CDR3 comprises 16 residues. The CDR3: CSATQTSGGSTDTQYF. CDR3 nucleotide sequence: TGCAGTGCTACCCAGACTAGCGGCGGAAGCACAGATACGCAGTATTTT.

This clonotype was picked up many times. The rearrangement joins TRBV28 to TRBJ2-7; no clear D gene. Germline CDR1 is MDHEN and CDR2 is SYDVKM. V shed 4 bases and J shed 9 bases, with 16 bases lying between them. This CDR3 comprises 13 residues. As DNA, the CDR3 is TGTGCCAGCAGTTCGGGCCCAAAAGCCGTGCAGTACTTC. It yields the protein CASSSGPKAVQYF.

The V gene is TRBV6-1, the J gene TRBJ2-7; TRBD2 aligns across 8 bases. The CDR3 has 13 amino acids. With 6 bases clipped from V and 7 bases from J, the junction kept 8 bases outside the gene matches. Germline V gene sequence: CDR1 MNHNS, CDR2 SASEGT. The CDR3 is CASRRPGLEEQYF. CDR3 sequence (DNA): TGTGCCAGCAGAAGACCGGGACTAGAGGAGCAGTACTTC.

The chain couples TRBV20-1 to TRBJ1-5, with TRBD1 matching 9 bases. CDR3 length: 16 amino acids. Germline CDR1 DFQATT, CDR2 SNEGSKA (reference sequence). Trimming at V came to 5 bases and at J to 0 bases, leaving 8 bases not matched to a gene. The CDR3, as DNA: TGCAGTGCTCCAACCTGGGACAGGGCTAGCAATCAGCCCCAGCATTTT. It codes for CSAPTWDRASNQPQHF.

The V and J genes are TRBV6-1 and TRBJ2-5, with 7 bases lining up with TRBD1. The CDR3 covers 14 residues. Germline CDR1 and CDR2: MNHNS and SASEGT. Trimming cost V 8 bases and J 5 bases; bases outside gene matches: 11. CDR3 region: CASGSDRMRETQYF. The CDR3 region has the DNA TGTGCCAGCGGATCGGACAGGATGAGGGAGACCCAGTACTTC.

The gene calls are TRBV28 and TRBJ2-7, with 9 bases aligning to TRBD1. The CDR3 length is 15 residues. After removal of 5 bases from V and 9 bases from J, the junction contained 14 bases not matched to a gene. CDR1 is MDHEN and CDR2 is SYDVKM in the germline V gene. CDR3 sequence: CASSNPGTGYDRQYF. As DNA, the CDR3 is TGTGCCAGCAGTAATCCCGGGACAGGGTACGACAGGCAGTACTTC. The variable domain in full, with the rest retrieved from reference TRBV28 and TRBJ2-7, is DVKVTQSSRYLVKRTGEKVFLECVQDMDHENMFWYRQDPGLGLRLIYFSYDVKMKEKGDIPEGYSVSREKKERFSLILESASTNQTSMYLCASSNPGTGYDRQYFGPGTRLTVT.

This clonotype was seen only once. It may be a read error: a sequence one base away is much more abundant. This chain uses TRBV19 with TRBJ1-5, with 8 bases aligning to TRBD1. Germline V gene data show CDR1 as LNHDA and CDR2 as SQIVND (reference sequence). Unmatched junction bases numbered 7, after V lost 8 bases and J lost 1 base. The CDR3 covers 15 residues. CDR3 bases: TGTGCCAGTGACCAACAGGGGGGAAGCAATCAGCCCCAGCATTTT. Its translation is CASDQQGGSNQPQHF.

This clonotype was counted between two and nine times. The rearrangement joins TRBV5-1 to TRBJ2-1, with 8 bases identical to TRBD1. CDR3 size: 15 residues. Germline lookup yields CDR1 SGHRS and CDR2 YFSETQ. V lost 3 bases to trimming and J lost 2 bases; unmatched junction nucleotides: 4. The CDR3 loop reads CASSSLDRAYNEQFF. CDR3 nucleotide sequence: TGCGCCAGCAGCTCGCTGGACAGGGCCTACAATGAGCAGTTCTTC.

This clonotype was seen many times. The V and J genes are TRBV12-3 or TRBV12-4 and TRBJ1-1, with D possibly being TRBD1 (6 bases). The CDR3 contains 15 residues. The ends were cut back, 5 bases at V and 4 bases at J, with 17 bases in the middle. DNA of the CDR3: TGTGCCAGCAGTCAGGCGGGAGCGGGGGCCACTGAAGCTTTCTTT. Its translation is CASSQAGAGATEAFF.

This clonotype was seen ten or more times. V usage is TRBV2 and J usage is TRBJ2-5; 10 bases agree with TRBD1. CDR1 and CDR2 from the germline V gene are SNHLY and FYNNEI. V shed 6 bases, J shed 5 bases, and the junction held 3 bases outside the gene matches. The CDR3 is 13 amino acids. CDR3 nucleotides: TGTGCCAGCAGGGACAGGGGGAGCGAGACCCAGTACTTC. Amino acids: CASRDRGSETQYF.

Comments on this clonotype: This may come from a read error, since a much larger clone is one base off. The chain joins TRBV3-1 to TRBJ2-5; TRBD2 might be the D (6 bases). The V and J ends lost 8 bases and 2 bases respectively, with 15 bases between them. Germline CDR1 and CDR2: LGHDT and YNNKEL (reference sequence). CDR3 length: 14 amino acids. CDR3 protein: CASAHRGKQETQYF. The CDR3 DNA reads as TGTGCCAGCGCCCACCGGGGGAAGCAAGAGACCCAGTACTTC.

About this clonotype itself: One end of the junction does not line up with germline, which may come from a read error. This chain uses TRBV10-3 with TRBJ2-7, with D tentatively TRBD1 (6 bases). Germline values: CDR1 ENHRY, CDR2 SYGVKD. The CDR3 has 12 residues. CDR3 in amino acids: CTISVDSYEQYF. The CDR3 DNA is TGTACCATCAGCGTGGACAGTTACGAGCAGTACTTC.

About this clonotype itself: A read error may be the cause here, since a much bigger clone is one base away. The V and J genes are TRBV12-3 or TRBV12-4 and TRBJ1-1, with D perhaps TRBD1 (5 bases). The CDR3 loop spans 14 amino acids. The CDR3 DNA is TGTGCCAGCAGCCCGGGACGGAGGAGCACTGAAGCTTCCTTT. It specifies CASSPGRRSTEASF.

The table lists this clonotype with a few counts. The chain links TRBV6-5 to TRBJ2-7; tentatively, D is TRBD1 or TRBD2 (5 bases each). This CDR3 region has 15 residues. Trimming took off 0 bases at V and 6 bases at J, with 15 bases between the two ends. Germline V gene lookup returns CDR1 MNHEY and CDR2 SVGAGI. DNA for the CDR3: TGTGCCAGCAGTTACTCGAGGGACGTCAGTCCCGAGCAGTACTTC. It codes for CASSYSRDVSPEQYF.

The chain combines TRBV3-1 with TRBJ2-2; possible D gene TRBD1, 5 bases. Germline lookup yields CDR1 LGHDT and CDR2 YNNKEL (reference sequence). V was pared by 1 base and J by 6 bases, with 9 bases between. The CDR3 runs 14 residues. The chain's CDR3 is CASSQGEGAGELFF. In DNA form, the CDR3 reads TGTGCCAGCAGCCAAGGGGAAGGGGCCGGGGAGCTGTTTTTT.

This clonotype was seen a few times. This CDR3 reads CASSVGEGKLFF. The DNA for the CDR3 is TGTGCCAGCAGCGTAGGAGAGGGAAAACTGTTTTTT. The chain couples TRBV9 to TRBJ1-4; D is undetermined. Per germline, CDR1 SGDLS and CDR2 YYNGEE. V lost 0 bases and J 10 bases, leaving 7 bases between the germline ends. The CDR3 extends over 12 amino acids.

A few counts support this clonotype. The chain uses TRBV20-1 and TRBJ1-1; the D gene is possibly TRBD1 (6 bases). CDR1 DFQATT and CDR2 SNEGSKA come from the germline V gene (reference sequence). V was shortened by 5 bases and J by 0 bases, with 10 bases between the two germline ends. The CDR3 length is 13 residues. In DNA form, the CDR3 reads TGCAGTGCTGGTACAGGGTTGAACACTGAAGCTTTCTTT. It translates to CSAGTGLNTEAFF.